The sequence of this T cell receptor (beta chain) was determined in a study of cytomegalovirus exposure and HLA in healthy donors (dated by TCRdb to between 2016 and 2019). With respect to the entire study: An earlier analysis of roughly 630 of the donors reported roughly 270 Gb of sequence data and more than 90 million unique TCR beta sequences from about 200 million T cells. To decide whether each TCR beta V gene segment behaved as functional or pseudogenic, an earlier analysis of over 500 of the donors relied on high-throughput TCR beta sequencing. Roughly 300 gigabases of sequencing data and around 85 million unique TCR sequences made up an early release that covered 640 HLA-typed donors. Along with the roughly 610-subject first cohort, a separate validation cohort of more than 90 different subjects was used. Typing coverage differed by locus: A, B, C, DRB1 and DQB1 were typed in about 620-640 donors, DQA1 in 522, DPA1 in around 610, and DPB1 in just under 490. About 5 DR-DQ haplotypes were handled as single units for association and clustering, since linkage in the cohort was strong. On average, roughly 200,000 unique TCR beta nucleotide sequences were sequenced per donor among 398 genotyped donors of the cohort, with around 19% of those sequences being non-productive. All discovery cohort repertoires had been generated using a single sequencing platform. The study was designed to test whether signatures of past pathogen exposure could be identified by cataloging public T cell receptors. A later genetic analysis used genome-wide SNP genotypes for about 60% of the roughly 670 donors, treating that subset as a discovery cohort. Class I and class II HLA loci were covered by the typing at four-digit resolution. Of the approximately 400 genotyped donors, about 80% fell in the genetic ancestry cluster associated with self-reported Caucasian donors. To study patterns of TCR occurrence, a later analysis re-analyzed previously published TCR beta repertoires from around 660 donors and added high-resolution HLA genotyping. The study combined high-throughput TCR immunosequencing, statistical association of individual TCRs with disease status, and machine learning to predict cytomegalovirus infection status. The study profiled the T cell repertoires of about 720 subjects by immunosequencing and related them to cytomegalovirus serostatus. Donor age, sex, ethnicity and CMV serostatus were compiled together with the repertoire data. In the later analysis, no new phenotypic data were used to find candidate immune exposures; instead, reliance was placed on TCR beta sequences and their occurrence across donors.

Notes on this clone: The antigen this receptor binds is unknown. Base qualities are not recorded, but no much larger clone differs from it by a single base.

The cohort comprised fewer than 700 healthy bone marrow donors. All cohort members were sampled while nominally healthy, although unrecorded immune exposures were likely present. The donor tested CMV seropositive, placing the donor among the approximately 290 seropositive members of the cohort. A peripheral blood sample was provided by each donor, and peripheral blood mononuclear cells were used for TCR beta sequencing. The Qiagen DNeasy Blood Extraction Kit was used to extract genomic DNA from the blood cell samples. After removal of 5 bases from V and 3 bases from J, the junction retains 8 bases not matched to a gene. The CDR3 runs 15 residues from the cysteine to the phenylalanine. Kept here is only the CDR3 DNA, which spans 45 bases and is read in frame from base 1. CDR1 SGHRS and CDR2 YFSETQ were looked up in the germline V gene. The library was generated by the immunoSEQ multiplex PCR assay. For the multiplex PCR, a mixture combining 60 forward primers for TCR Vbeta segments and 13 reverse primers for TCR Jbeta segments was used. The CDR3 region of rearranged TCR beta genes was amplified from genomic DNA by a multiplex PCR assay. On the Illumina HiSeq System, the amplified TCR beta libraries were sequenced as 87-base-pair reads. As for the authors' bioinformatics: A later analysis tallied around 82 million unique TCR beta chains across the 666 repertoires, and around 9.9 million of those chains were shared by two or more donors. Raw reads were error-corrected and collapsed into unique sequences with a nearest-neighbor algorithm that merged closely related sequences to remove PCR and sequencing errors. Alignment of CDR3 sequences to IMGT reference sequences was used to assign V, D and J gene segments. For a sequence to be retained, at least a six-nucleotide match to both a V gene segment and a J gene segment was required. Rearrangements were called productive when the CDR3 lacked stop codons and stayed in frame with V and J; all others were non-productive. Following IMGT convention, CDR3 was defined as the stretch from the second conserved V-encoded cysteine to the conserved J-encoded phenylalanine. The earlier analysis of fewer than 700 of the donors excluded sequences that lacked an unambiguous match to a single V gene segment. In an earlier analysis of several hundred of the donors, V segments were called functional above 56.7% productive rearrangements and were called segregating when the between-donor standard deviation exceeded 5%. A statistical classification framework was built for diagnosing cytomegalovirus status from the catalog of TCR beta chain sequences. In a later analysis, TCR nucleotide sequences were compared against IMGT/GENE-DB human TR gene sequences so that V and J genes could be assigned. The TCRdist pipeline was used in a later analysis to assign CDR3 sequences and most-parsimonious VDJ recombination scenarios. A later analysis defined each TCR beta chain by its CDR3 amino acid sequence plus V-gene family, and excluded reads lacking a unique V-gene family. As a way to deal with suspected cross-contamination and a sequencing artifact, a later analysis dropped under 600 nucleotide sequences that were highly shared and had low generation probability. For each public chain, a later analysis derived a clonal expansion index from normalized ranks of inferred template counts within each repertoire. A later analysis computed generation probabilities with a VDJ recombination model fitted to out-of-frame rearrangements, and checked the results against IGoR. In a later analysis, TCR-TCR, TCR-HLA and TCR-CMV co-occurrence was scored with hypergeometric tests, and a repertoire-size bias correction was applied to TCR pairs. False discovery rates were estimated in a later analysis by permuting HLA or CMV assignments 20 times. In a later analysis, co-occurring TCRs were grouped with DBSCAN, and TCRdist sequence similarity was added when clustering was performed within HLA-allele-positive subsets. Repertoires with fewer than 30,000 or more than 120,000 public chains were left out of co-occurrence clustering, as were about 5 repertoires with anomalous nucleotide sharing. Not all clones reach the TCRdb copy of this immuneACCESS table, which keeps in-frame sequences only. Checked studies attribute under half of the gap to unresolved V genes and leave the rest unexplained. The V and J calls and clone size were taken over from that table, and D and trimming were inferred from the DNA. Here the sample has 150,000 or so clones; over 80% occur a single time. Roughly 6.2% of the sample comes from the top ten.

The research as a whole found: The earlier analysis of some 540 of the donors excluded roughly 16 rarely observed V segments, including chromosome 9 orphons, because counts were too low. Roughly uniform sequencing depth across donors was assumed in presence/absence analyses, although this assumption may not hold. The 87-base-pair reads could not distinguish some IMGT-functional V segments, including TRBV6-2 and TRBV6-3, so those segments were excluded. HLA typing was unavailable for some donors at each locus, so association tests used only the typed subset. When HLA alleles, especially DR and DQ, strongly co-occurred, TCR associations were difficult to assign to individual alleles. The study listed 170 or so TCR beta chains as associated with cytomegalovirus. According to a later analysis, TCR association rates differed among HLA loci, with DRB1 alleles showing the most associated TCRs and HLA-C alleles showing the fewest. A later analysis associated roughly 17,000 TCR beta sequences with specific HLA alleles at a false discovery rate of 0.05. An association between a missense DCLRE1C variant and V-gene and J-gene trimming of TCR beta chains was found in a later genetic analysis and replicated in an independent cohort. A further reported finding was that TCR beta sequences accurately predicted the HLA-A and HLA-B alleles for most subjects in the first cohort. It was suggested by the authors that the approach could potentially be generalized to other disease states and immunological phenotypes. Cytomegalovirus status was reported to be diagnosed by the classifier with high specificity and sensitivity in both the original and validation cohorts. In a later analysis, HLA-associated TCR beta chains were found to be more clonally expanded and to have lower generation probabilities than equally common non-associated chains. Most TCR sequences were seen in very few donors, while some public TCRs were found in many individuals. According to a later genetic analysis, donors in an Asian-associated ancestry cluster had fewer N-insertions in productive TCRs than the approximately 630-donor mean. In an earlier analysis of roughly 560 of the donors, most TCR beta V segments were observed in productive rearrangements about 87% or about 30% of the time, broadly matching IMGT annotations. A later analysis found that most CMV-associated TCR beta chains appeared HLA-restricted, with HLA associations seemingly driven largely by CMV exposure. For the cohort, immune exposure information was limited to CMV serostatus. Linkage disequilibrium might explain the correlated functional status among segregating V segments, but an unknown experimental factor could not be excluded. In vitro tests confirmed that a few of the cytomegalovirus-associated TCR beta chains recognize cytomegalovirus antigens. Only TCR beta chains were sequenced in this cohort, and the absence of alpha or paired-chain data limited detectable features. A later analysis reported that several top co-occurrence clusters appeared linked to parvovirus B19, influenza, CMV and Epstein-Barr virus. A cluster of highly shared sequence variants was judged likely to represent a technical artifact of the sequencing pipeline.

The sequence was obtained from a male donor in good health and CMV-seropositive. The sequenced sample was PBMCs. The V and J genes are TRBV5-1 and TRBJ2-3, with 8 central nucleotides matching TRBD2. The CDR3 is CASRPLAGVTDTQYF. The nucleotide sequence is given as TGCGCCAGCAGGCCTCTAGCGGGTGTTACAGATACGCAGTATTTT.